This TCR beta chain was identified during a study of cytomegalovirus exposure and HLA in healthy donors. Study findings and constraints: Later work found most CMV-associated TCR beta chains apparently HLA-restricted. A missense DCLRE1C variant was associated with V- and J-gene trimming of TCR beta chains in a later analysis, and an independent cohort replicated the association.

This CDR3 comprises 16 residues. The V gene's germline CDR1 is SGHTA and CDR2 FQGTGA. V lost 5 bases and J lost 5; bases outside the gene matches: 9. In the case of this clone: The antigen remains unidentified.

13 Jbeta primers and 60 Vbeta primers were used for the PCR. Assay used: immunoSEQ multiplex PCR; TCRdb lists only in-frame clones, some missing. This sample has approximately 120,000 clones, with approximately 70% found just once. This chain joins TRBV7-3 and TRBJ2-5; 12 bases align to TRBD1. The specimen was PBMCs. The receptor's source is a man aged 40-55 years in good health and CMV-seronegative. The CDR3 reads CASSITGTGGLETQYF. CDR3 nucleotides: TGTGCCAGCAGCATCACCGGGACAGGGGGCTTGGAGACCCAGTACTTC.